These T cell receptor beta chains were read from a single sample in a study of beta chain features in type 1 diabetes. The table came from immunoSEQ multiplex PCR; TCRdb's copy has only in-frame clones and leaves some out. The top ten clones hold 0.02% to 0.025% of a sample with 900,000 or so clones, 15% to 20% of them seen once. Sequenced input: naive CD4+ T cells from blood. The receptors shown here come from a woman aged 18 to 35 in good health. CDR3s include the opening cysteine and the closing phenylalanine or tryptophan. D genes are given only for firm matches. Clone size appears in some rows only: once, few, many, or a class for an expanded clone.

v_gene	j_gene	d_gene	abundance	CDR3nt	CDR3aa
TRBV28	TRBJ1-2	TRBD1	-	TGTGCCAGCAGGAGACAGGGAGTCGCTAACTATGGCTACACCTTC	CASRRQGVANYGYTF
TRBV28	TRBJ1-1	-	-	-	CASSSSAAANTEAFF
TRBV2	TRBJ2-1	TRBD2	few	TGTGCCAGCGACCTTCGCGGGAGGGCCCCCAGCTCCTACAATGAGCAGTTCTTC	CASDLRGRAPSSYNEQFF
TRBV7-9	TRBJ2-5	TRBD2	few	TGTGCCAGCAGGGGTGCCCTAGCGGGATTGGAGACCCAGTACTTC	CASRGALAGLETQYF
TRBV5-5	TRBJ2-3	TRBD2	-	TGTGCCAGCAGCCTCCCGGGGCGGGGGGGCGATACGCAGTATTTT	CASSLPGRGGDTQYF
TRBV7-9	TRBJ2-2	-	few	TGTGCCAGCAGCCAGGAGGGTTACACCGGGGAGCTGTTTTTT	CASSQEGYTGELFF
TRBV2	TRBJ2-7	-	few	TGTGCCAGCAGGGTAGCAGGCTCCTACGAGCAGTACTTC	CASRVAGSYEQYF
TRBV15	TRBJ2-7	-	-	TGTGCCACCAGCATTAGTCAGGGAGGTTACGAGCAGTACTTC	CATSISQGGYEQYF
TRBV11-2	TRBJ2-1	TRBD2	-	TGTGCCAGCAGCCGGCGGGAGTTGGGCAATGAGCAGTTCTTC	CASSRRELGNEQFF
TRBV2	TRBJ2-1	-	few	TGTGCCAGCAGGCTAGAACAGGGTTGGGACAATGAGCAGTTCTTC	CASRLEQGWDNEQFF
TRBV27	TRBJ2-3	TRBD2	-	TGTGCCAGCAGTTTGGTCCCGGGACTAGGCCGGAGCACAGATACGCAGTATTTT	CASSLVPGLGRSTDTQYF
TRBV20-1	TRBJ1-1	-	few	TGCAGTGGAGTTTGGGGCACTGAAGCTTTCTTT	CSGVWGTEAFF
TRBV5-4	TRBJ2-1	TRBD2	-	TGTGCCAGCAGCTTAACTAGCGGGACGGTCGGCGAGCAGTTCTTC	CASSLTSGTVGEQFF
TRBV7-9	TRBJ1-1	-	-	TGTGCCAGCAGCCCAGCTGGGCTGGGCACTGAAGCTTTCTTT	CASSPAGLGTEAFF
TRBV14	TRBJ2-5	-	-	TGTGCCAGCAGCCAAGCGTGGGGAGAAGAGACCCAGTACTTC	CASSQAWGEETQYF
TRBV11-2	TRBJ2-1	-	-	TGTGCCAGCAGCTTAGTGCAGGCCACCGCGCAGTTCTTC	CASSLVQATAQFF
TRBV11-3	TRBJ2-2	-	few	TGTGCCAGCAGCACCGGACCCGTAGGGGAGCTGTTTTTT	CASSTGPVGELFF
TRBV25-1	TRBJ2-3	TRBD2	-	TGTGCCAGCAGTGATCGGGCGGGAGCTCCAGATACGCAGTATTTT	CASSDRAGAPDTQYF
TRBV19	TRBJ2-1	TRBD2	few	TGTGCCAGTAGTTCTCGGACTAGCGGGCCGCGGAATGAGCAGTTCTTC	CASSSRTSGPRNEQFF
TRBV18	TRBJ2-1	TRBD2	-	TGTGCCAGCTCTTGGCGGGAGGAAGGTGAGCAGTTCTTC	CASSWREEGEQFF
TRBV20-1	TRBJ1-3	-	-	TGCAGTGCTAACAGACTGAACACCATATATTTT	CSANRLNTIYF
TRBV27	TRBJ1-4	-	few	TGTGCCAGCAGTTTAACCGGGCGTATCGGAAAACTGTTTTTT	CASSLTGRIGKLFF
TRBV5-1	TRBJ2-3	TRBD2	-	TGCGCCAGCAGCTTGGCCCCGGGAGGGGGACTAGTCACAGATACGCAGTATTTT	CASSLAPGGGLVTDTQYF
TRBV27	TRBJ2-3	-	-	TGTGCCAGCAGTTTATGGGGGAGTAGGCCCACAGATACGCAGTATTTT	CASSLWGSRPTDTQYF